A selection of T cell receptor beta chains follows, all from one sample in a study of blood T cell repertoires in COVID-19. TCRdb's table, derived via immunoSEQ multiplex PCR, lists solely in-frame clones and lacks some. In the table there are some 340,000 clones, 85% of which are singletons. Sequencing used peripheral blood. The source is a young woman with acute or convalescent COVID-19. The CDR3 runs from the conserved cysteine through the conserved F or W. A D gene is named only where the DNA matches it firmly. Size is omitted from some rows. Given values are once, few, many or a class for expanded clones.

>-|-|TRBJ1-6|17|TRBV21-1
CASSKPQGTSYNSPLHF
TGTGCCAGCAGCAAACCCCAGGGGACCTCCTATAATTCACCCCTCCACTTT
>TRBD1|-|TRBJ1-5|14|TRBV19
CASSIRQGNQPQHF
TGTGCCAGTAGTATCCGACAGGGGAATCAGCCCCAGCATTTT
>TRBD1|-|TRBJ1-1|15|TRBV29-1
CSVEPGQGLNTEAFF
TGCAGCGTTGAACCGGGACAGGGGTTGAACACTGAAGCTTTCTTT
>TRBD2|once|TRBJ2-1|16|TRBV29-1
CSVEGTSGSSYNEQFF
TGCAGCGTTGAAGGGACTAGCGGGAGCTCCTACAATGAGCAGTTCTTC
>-|once|TRBJ1-2|13|TRBV12-3/TRBV12-4
CASSFGVGDGYTF
TGTGCCAGCAGTTTCGGAGTCGGTGATGGCTACACCTTC
>-|-|TRBJ2-1|14|TRBV29-1
CSVLQRVSYNEQFF
TGCAGCGTCCTCCAGCGGGTGTCCTACAATGAGCAGTTCTTC
>-|few|TRBJ1-1|13|TRBV7-9
CASSFDEPTEAFF
TGTGCCAGCAGCTTCGATGAGCCGACTGAAGCTTTCTTT
>-|-|TRBJ1-1|15|TRBV2
CASSDPGHFNTEAFF
TGTGCCAGCAGTGACCCGGGACACTTTAACACTGAAGCTTTCTTT
>-|many|TRBJ2-5|12|TRBV29-1
CSALDRQETQYF
TGCAGCGCGCTCGACAGACAAGAGACCCAGTACTTC
>-|-|TRBJ2-2|15|TRBV3-1/TRBV3-2
CASSQERGYTGELFF
TGTGCCAGCAGCCAAGAGAGAGGGTACACCGGGGAGCTGTTTTTT
>-|-|TRBJ1-4|13|TRBV5-1
CASRDSPNEKLFF
TGCGCCAGCAGAGACAGTCCTAATGAAAAACTGTTTTTT
>TRBD2|-|TRBJ2-7|15|TRBV2
CASSELAGGSYEQYF
TGTGCCAGCAGTGAGCTAGCGGGGGGCTCCTACGAGCAGTACTTC
>-|few|TRBJ1-1|16|TRBV7-9
CASSLVAPRAESEAFF
TGTGCCAGCAGCTTAGTAGCGCCCCGGGCCGAATCTGAAGCTTTCTTT
>TRBD2|-|TRBJ2-7|15|TRBV6-5
CASSLAGGPIYEQYF
TGTGCCAGCTCCCTAGCGGGAGGGCCGATCTACGAGCAGTACTTC
>-|-|TRBJ1-1|13|TRBV18
CASSPEMNTEAFF
TGTGCCAGCTCACCCGAGATGAACACTGAAGCTTTCTTT
>-|-|TRBJ2-7|12|TRBV19
CASSPTPYEQYF
TGTGCCAGTAGTCCAACTCCCTACGAGCAGTACTTC
>TRBD1|-|TRBJ1-1|15|TRBV9
CASSPQDRGFTEAFF
TGTGCCAGCAGCCCGCAGGACAGGGGGTTCACTGAAGCTTTCTTT
>-|-|TRBJ1-1|12|TRBV9
CASSGTLGEAFF
TGTGCCAGCAGCGGGACTCTAGGTGAAGCTTTCTTT
>TRBD2|once|TRBJ2-7|15|TRBV6-2/TRBV6-3
CASSRLAGGTYEQYF
TGTGCCAGCAGCCGTTTAGCGGGAGGGACCTACGAGCAGTACTTC
>-|-|TRBJ1-5|16|TRBV28
CASSLPRGHSNQPQHF
TGTGCCAGCAGTCTCCCTCGGGGACATAGCAATCAGCCCCAGCATTTT
>-|few|TRBJ2-2|15|TRBV5-8
CASSLSDRTFGELFF
TGTGCCAGCAGCTTGAGCGACAGGACGTTCGGGGAGCTGTTTTTT
>-|medium-sized|TRBJ1-1|16|TRBV11-1
CASSLYPQSDQRGAFF
TGTGCCAGCAGCTTATACCCACAGTCCGATCAAAGGGGGGCTTTCTTT
>-|-|TRBJ1-6|14|TRBV7-9
CASSSDRDNSPLHF
TGTGCCAGCAGCTCGGACAGAGATAATTCACCCCTCCACTTT
>TRBD1|few|TRBJ2-7|15|TRBV5-1
CASSGTGTGVSEQYF
TGCGCCAGCAGCGGAACCGGGACAGGGGTGAGCGAGCAGTACTTC
>TRBD1|few|TRBJ2-5|15|TRBV10-3
CAIRSSTGEQETQYF
TGTGCCATCAGGTCCTCTACAGGGGAGCAAGAGACCCAGTACTTC
>-|-|TRBJ2-5|17|TRBV3-1/TRBV3-2
CASSQDRGGEELETQYF
TGTGCCAGCAGCCAAGATCGTGGCGGGGAGGAGTTGGAGACCCAGTACTTC
>TRBD1|once|TRBJ1-3|16|TRBV9
CASSALTGTIGNTIYF
TGTGCCAGCAGCGCCCTGACAGGGACGATTGGAAACACCATATATTTT
>TRBD1|-|TRBJ1-2|14|TRBV19
CASSRQGINYGYTF
TGTGCCAGTAGCCGACAGGGAATAAACTATGGCTACACCTTC
>-|-|TRBJ1-5|14|TRBV24-1
CATSDFKGDQPQHF
TGTGCCACCAGTGATTTCAAAGGGGATCAGCCCCAGCATTTT
>TRBD2|-|TRBJ2-1|15|TRBV7-2
CASRSGREVYNEQFF
TGTGCCAGCAGGAGCGGGAGAGAAGTCTACAATGAGCAGTTCTTC
>-|-|TRBJ1-5|13|TRBV2
CASSEEGHQPQHF
TGTGCCAGCAGTGAAGAGGGGCATCAGCCCCAGCATTTT
>TRBD1|-|TRBJ1-1|18|TRBV7-9
CASSLVRDRVRRDTEAFF
TGTGCCAGCAGCTTAGTCCGGGACAGGGTTCGAAGAGACACTGAAGCTTTCTTT
>-|-|TRBJ1-4|12|TRBV6-5
CASEAQDEKLFF
TGTGCCAGTGAAGCTCAGGATGAAAAACTGTTTTTT
>-|-|TRBJ2-6|13|TRBV19
CASSINGANVLTF
TGTGCCAGTAGTATCAATGGGGCCAACGTCCTGACTTTC
>TRBD2|-|TRBJ2-1|16|TRBV9
CASSPRLAGGSSEQFF
TGTGCCAGCAGCCCCCGACTAGCGGGAGGGTCCAGTGAGCAGTTCTTC